What follows are 22 T cell receptor beta chains derived from one specimen sequenced in a study of cytomegalovirus exposure and HLA in healthy donors. Primers for the PCR totalled 60 Vbeta and 13 Jbeta. Method: immunoSEQ multiplex PCR; TCRdb's copy keeps in-frame clones and lacks some. The sample includes around 62,000 clones, approximately 75% seen only once; the top ten take about 7.8%. Sequenced sample: PBMCs. The receptor set was obtained from a man between 60 and 75 years old in good health and CMV-seropositive.

The chain carries TRBV4-1 and TRBJ2-1; D is unclear. Germline lookup yields CDR1 MGHRA and CDR2 YSYEKL. This CDR3 is built from 16 residues. Trimming removed 3 bases at V and 6 bases at J, with 18 bases between. CDR3 sequence: CASSQLASASGNEQFF. The CDR3 DNA reads as TGCGCCAGCAGCCAGCTGGCGTCGGCCTCGGGCAATGAGCAGTTCTTC.

This clone occurred a few times. The rearrangement links TRBV6-1 to TRBJ2-3; a weak D match, TRBD2 (6 bases). The CDR3 is 16 amino acids. CDR1 is MNHNS, CDR2 SASEGT, per germline. V was cut by 0 bases and J by 2 bases, with 12 bases left in between. CDR3 region: CASSEATSSTTDTQYF. The DNA of the CDR3 is TGTGCCAGCAGTGAAGCTACTAGCAGTACCACAGATACGCAGTATTTT.

This sequence joins TRBV6-6 and TRBJ1-6, with TRBD1 matching 7 bases. There are 15 residues in the CDR3. The V and J ends lost 5 bases and 7 bases, in that order; junction bases with no gene match: 8. Germline lookup yields CDR1 MNHNY and CDR2 SVGAGI (reference sequence). CDR3 DNA sequence: TGTGCCAGCAGTCAACAGGGGCCTACCAATTCACCCCTCCACTTT. Its protein is CASSQQGPTNSPLHF.

This chain connects TRBV6-6 to TRBJ2-5, with D possibly TRBD1 on 6 matching bases. Germline CDR1 and CDR2: MNHNY and SVGAGI (reference sequence). The V end lost 0 bases, the J end lost 3 bases, and 11 bases lay between the germline ends. CDR3 length: 15 amino acids. The chain's CDR3 is CASSYSQGFKETQYF. The CDR3, as DNA: TGTGCCAGCAGTTACTCTCAGGGGTTTAAAGAGACCCAGTACTTC.

The genes are TRBV21-1 and TRBJ1-6; the D call of TRBD1 is as the table states it, not checked on the DNA. TRBV21-1 is an annotated pseudogene. The CDR3 sequence is 18 residues long. CDR3 residues: CASSSEKEGQGEDSPLHF. The DNA of the CDR3 is TGTGCCAGCAGCAGCGAAAAGGAAGGGCAGGGTGAGGATTCACCCCTCCACTTT.

The rearrangement links TRBV5-1 to TRBJ1-3; 8 bases fit TRBD1. CDR1 is SGHRS and CDR2 is YFSETQ in the germline V gene. V shed 0 bases, J shed 0 bases, and the junction held 2 bases outside the gene matches. CDR3 length equals 16 residues. CDR3 loop: CASSLDGTGSGNTIYF. As DNA, the CDR3 is TGCGCCAGCAGCTTGGACGGGACAGGCTCTGGAAACACCATATATTTT.

The chain couples TRBV10-3 to TRBJ2-3; the D gene is possibly TRBD2 (6 bases). Germline V CDR1 and CDR2: ENHRY, SYGVKD. Trimming cost V 3 bases and J 4 bases, with 11 bases left between them. The CDR3 covers 14 residues. The DNA for the CDR3 is TGTGCCATCAGTGATTCAAGGAGGGCAGATACGCAGTATTTT. Residues: CAISDSRRADTQYF.

This sequence joins TRBV2 and TRBJ1-2; 7 bases are a match to TRBD1. The germline CDR1 and CDR2 sequences are SNHLY and FYNNEI. The CDR3 sequence is 13 residues long. V lost 4 bases, J lost 7 bases, and 6 bases stayed unmatched. Written as DNA, the CDR3 is TGTGCCAGCAGTGGCCCACAGGGGTCTGGCTACACCTTC. This sequence encodes CASSGPQGSGYTF.

This clone was counted once. The rearrangement joins TRBV9 to TRBJ2-1; D unclear. The CDR3 has 13 amino acids. Per the germline V gene, CDR1 is SGDLS and CDR2 is YYNGEE. V was trimmed by 2 bases and J by 9 bases, leaving 12 bases between them. The CDR3 bases are TGTGCCAGCAGCGTTCAAGGAGTGGGTGAGCAGTTCTTC. It specifies CASSVQGVGEQFF.

This rearrangement joins TRBV11-2 to TRBJ1-1, with TRBD1 matching 8 bases. The length of the CDR3 is 13 residues. The V segment lost 1 base and the J segment 13 bases; nucleotides outside the gene matches: 8. Germline V gene lookup returns CDR1 SGHAT and CDR2 FQNNGV. The CDR3 sequence is CASSLGGQATVFF. In nucleotides, the CDR3 is TGTGCCAGCAGCTTAGGGGGACAGGCCACGGTTTTCTTT.

This rearrangement joins TRBV5-1 to TRBJ2-1; 10 nucleotides agree with TRBD2. This CDR3 has 19 amino acids. Germline V gene lookup returns CDR1 SGHRS and CDR2 YFSETQ. V was clipped by 4 bases and J by 0 bases; unmatched bases: 13. The CDR3 here is CASSRSLAGVGSSYNEQFF. The CDR3 coding sequence is TGCGCCAGCAGCCGCTCTCTAGCGGGAGTAGGGAGCTCCTACAATGAGCAGTTCTTC.

The table lists this clone with many counts. The rearrangement uses TRBV5-5 and TRBJ1-1, with 7 bases identical to TRBD1. The J segment lost 5 bases and the V segment lost 5 bases, leaving 12 bases of the junction unmatched. Germline V gene lookup returns CDR1 SGHKS and CDR2 YYEKEE (reference sequence). The CDR3 runs to 15 residues. DNA of the CDR3: TGTGCCAGCAGAAAGACAGGGCGGTTTGAAACTGAAGCTTTCTTT. This sequence encodes CASRKTGRFETEAFF.

This clone has just a few counts. The genes are TRBV7-9 and TRBJ1-2; possible D gene TRBD1, 5 bases. Trimming left V 3 bases short and J 2 bases short, with 13 bases between. Germline CDR1 reads SEHNR; CDR2 reads FQNEAQ (reference sequence). CDR3 length equals 15 residues. The CDR3 here is CASSLSGQGNYGYTF. The DNA of the CDR3 is TGTGCCAGCAGCTTGAGTGGGCAGGGCAACTATGGCTACACCTTC.

This sequence joins TRBV6-1 and TRBJ1-1, with TRBD1 matching 7 bases. Germline V gene lookup returns CDR1 MNHNS and CDR2 SASEGT. The CDR3 runs 16 residues. Trimming at V came to 3 bases and at J to 0 bases, leaving 7 bases not matched to a gene. The CDR3 region is CASSEAPGGMNTEAFF. The CDR3, as DNA: TGTGCCAGCAGTGAGGCCCCAGGGGGTATGAACACTGAAGCTTTCTTT.

The chain uses TRBV5-5 and TRBJ2-2; unclear D gene. The CDR3 covers 16 residues. The V end lost 0 bases, the J end lost 0 bases, and 9 bases lay between the germline ends. The germline V gene encodes CDR1 SGHKS and CDR2 YYEKEE (reference sequence). CDR3 protein: CASSLGPNANTGELFF. In DNA, the CDR3 is TGTGCCAGCAGCTTGGGGCCGAACGCGAACACCGGGGAGCTGTTTTTT.

The genes are TRBV11-2 and TRBJ2-2; 10 bases are a match to TRBD1. CDR1 and CDR2 from the germline V gene are SGHAT and FQNNGV. The ends lost 8 bases at V and 4 bases at J; junction bases unmatched: 7. This CDR3 has 15 amino acids. This CDR3 is CASGTDRGITGELFF. For the CDR3, the DNA is TGTGCCAGCGGCACGGACAGGGGGATCACCGGGGAGCTGTTTTTT. Using reference TRBV11-2 and TRBJ2-2 for the parts outside the CDR3, the full variable domain is EAGVAQSPRYKIIEKRQSVAFWCNPISGHATLYWYQQILGQGPKLLIQFQNNGVVDDSQLPKDRFSAERLKGVDSTLKIQPAKLEDSAVYLCASGTDRGITGELFFGEGSRLTVL.

The chain uses TRBV10-1 and TRBJ2-2; unclear D gene. This CDR3 region has 14 residues. V lost 4 bases and J 2 bases, leaving 8 bases between the germline ends. The germline CDR1 and CDR2 sequences are WNHNN and SYGVQD (reference sequence). CDR3 region: CASSGIANTGELFF. The CDR3 DNA reads as TGCGCCAGCAGTGGCATAGCAAACACCGGGGAGCTGTTTTTT.

The J gene is TRBJ2-2, the V gene TRBV9; a weak D match, TRBD2 (6 bases). The V end lost 6 bases, the J end lost 4 bases, and 13 bases lay between the germline ends. Per the germline V gene, CDR1 is SGDLS and CDR2 is YYNGEE. This CDR3 is built from 14 residues. CDR3 amino acids: CASTDGSGTGELFF. In nucleotides, the CDR3 is TGTGCCAGCACCGACGGGAGCGGCACCGGGGAGCTGTTTTTT.

The chain combines TRBV7-6 with TRBJ1-2; D is perhaps TRBD1 (6 bases). This CDR3 contains 14 residues. The V gene lost 5 bases and the J gene lost 4 bases, with 14 bases spanning the gap. Germline V gives CDR1 SGHVS, CDR2 FNYEAQ. The CDR3, as DNA: TGTGCCAGCAGCCGAGGGGTAGGGGGCTATGGCTACACCTTC. Translating it yields CASSRGVGGYGYTF.

The rearrangement links TRBV13 to TRBJ2-7; 8 bases match TRBD2. V lost 4 bases, J lost 0 bases, and 5 bases stayed unmatched. CDR1 PRHDT and CDR2 FYEKMQ come from the germline V gene (reference sequence). This CDR3 is built from 15 residues. The CDR3 nucleotides read TGTGCCAGCAGCTCCCCGACTAGCGCCTCCTACGAGCAGTACTTC. It codes for CASSSPTSASYEQYF.

The J gene is TRBJ2-1, the V gene TRBV10-1; D might be TRBD1 (6 bases). Germline V CDR1 and CDR2: WNHNN, SYGVQD (reference sequence). This CDR3 has 15 residues. With 3 bases removed from V and 6 bases from J, the gap between germline ends came to 15 bases. DNA of the CDR3: TGCGCCAGCAGTGATCAACAGGGCGTTTCCAATGAGCAGTTCTTC. Its protein is CASSDQQGVSNEQFF.

V and J are TRBV5-8 and TRBJ2-5; 7 positions agree with TRBD2. The J call is in doubt because the DNA end fits TRBJ2-7 better. The germline V gene has CDR1 SGHTS and CDR2 YDEGEE. The CDR3 has 14 residues. The CDR3 loop reads CASSLGAGLNEQYF. The DNA of the CDR3 is TGTGCCAGCAGCTTGGGAGCGGGACTGAACGAGCAGTACTTC.